This T cell receptor (beta chain) was documented in a study of blood T cells in healthy people across ages. It was with a sample-barcoded 5' primer and a J-beta primer mix that a second PCR of about 6 to 12 cycles was run. TCRdb reprocessed the 5' RACE reads via MiXCR and lists one record per CDR3 protein. The table lists about 1.7 million distinct CDR3 sequences, roughly 28% of them singletons. Trimming stripped 2 bases from V and 9 bases from J, with 15 bases between. Per the germline V gene, CDR1 is SGHRS and CDR2 is YFSETQ. There are 14 residues in the CDR3. This clonotype was sampled from a woman aged 30 to 39 in good health. This chain joins TRBV5-1 and TRBJ2-1; D possibly corresponds to TRBD2 (6 bases). Sequencing used blood. The CDR3: CASSFDNQGGEQFF. CDR3 bases: TGCGCCAGCAGCTTCGATAACCAGGGAGGTGAGCAGTTCTTC.